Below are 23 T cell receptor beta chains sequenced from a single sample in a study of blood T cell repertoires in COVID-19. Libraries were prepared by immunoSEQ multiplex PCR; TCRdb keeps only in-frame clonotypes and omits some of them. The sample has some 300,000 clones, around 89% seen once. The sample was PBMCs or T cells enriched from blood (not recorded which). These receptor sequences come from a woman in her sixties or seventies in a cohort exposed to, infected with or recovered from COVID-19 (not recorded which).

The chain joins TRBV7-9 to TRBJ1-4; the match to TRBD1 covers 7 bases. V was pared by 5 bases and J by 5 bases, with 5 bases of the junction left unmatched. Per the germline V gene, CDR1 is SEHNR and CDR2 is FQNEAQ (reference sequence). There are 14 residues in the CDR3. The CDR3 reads CASSPDRLNEKLFF. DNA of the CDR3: TGTGCCAGCAGCCCGGACAGGCTGAATGAAAAACTGTTTTTT. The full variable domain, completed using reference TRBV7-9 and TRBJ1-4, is DTGVSQNPRHKITKRGQNVTFRCDPISEHNRLYWYRQTLGQGPEFLTYFQNEAQLEKSRLLSDRFSAERPKGSFSTLEIQRTEQGDSAMYLCASSPDRLNEKLFFGSGTQLSVL.

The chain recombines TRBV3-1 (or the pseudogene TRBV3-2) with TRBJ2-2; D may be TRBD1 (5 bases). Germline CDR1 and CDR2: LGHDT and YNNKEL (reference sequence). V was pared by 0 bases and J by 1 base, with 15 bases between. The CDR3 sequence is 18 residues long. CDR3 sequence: CASSQDVAAGRNTGELFF. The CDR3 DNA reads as TGTGCCAGCAGCCAAGATGTGGCCGCAGGGCGGAACACCGGGGAGCTGTTTTTT.

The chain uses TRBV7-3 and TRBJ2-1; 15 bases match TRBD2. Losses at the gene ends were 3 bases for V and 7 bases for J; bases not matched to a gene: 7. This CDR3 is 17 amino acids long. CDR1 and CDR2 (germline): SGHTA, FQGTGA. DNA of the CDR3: TGTGCCAGCAGCTTTTCCGGGACTAGCGGGAGGAGAAATGAGCAGTTCTTC. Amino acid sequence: CASSFSGTSGRRNEQFF.

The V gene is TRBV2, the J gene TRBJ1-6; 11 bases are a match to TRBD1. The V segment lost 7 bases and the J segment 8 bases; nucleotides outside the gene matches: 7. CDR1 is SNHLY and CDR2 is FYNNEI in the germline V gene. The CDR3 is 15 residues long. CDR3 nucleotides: TGTGCCAGCACCCGGGACAGGGGGAGGCATTCACCCCTCCACTTT. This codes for CASTRDRGRHSPLHF.

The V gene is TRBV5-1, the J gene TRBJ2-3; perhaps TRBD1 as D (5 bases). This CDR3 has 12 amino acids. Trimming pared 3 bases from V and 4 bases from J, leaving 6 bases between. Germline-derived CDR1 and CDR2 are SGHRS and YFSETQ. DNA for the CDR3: TGCGCCAGCAGCTGGGGCTCAGATACGCAGTATTTT. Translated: CASSWGSDTQYF.

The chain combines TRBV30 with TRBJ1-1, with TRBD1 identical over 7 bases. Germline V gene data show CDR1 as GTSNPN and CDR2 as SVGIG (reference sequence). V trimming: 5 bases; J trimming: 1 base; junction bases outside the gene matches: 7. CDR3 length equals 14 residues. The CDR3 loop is CAWSTGAGNTEAFF. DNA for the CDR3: TGTGCCTGGTCTACAGGGGCCGGGAACACTGAAGCTTTCTTT.

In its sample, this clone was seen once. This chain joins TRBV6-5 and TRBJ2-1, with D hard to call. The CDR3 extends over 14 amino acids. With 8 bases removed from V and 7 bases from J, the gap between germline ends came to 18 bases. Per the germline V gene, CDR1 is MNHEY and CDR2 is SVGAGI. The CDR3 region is CASSVGLWVNEQFF. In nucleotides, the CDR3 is TGTGCCAGCTCAGTGGGCCTGTGGGTAAATGAGCAGTTCTTC.

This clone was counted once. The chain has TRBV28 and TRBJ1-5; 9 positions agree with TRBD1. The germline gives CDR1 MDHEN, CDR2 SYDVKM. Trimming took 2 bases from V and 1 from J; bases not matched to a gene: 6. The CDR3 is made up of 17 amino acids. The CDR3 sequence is CASSLPGTGLSNQPQHF. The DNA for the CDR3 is TGTGCCAGCAGTTTACCCGGGACAGGGCTGAGCAATCAGCCCCAGCATTTT.

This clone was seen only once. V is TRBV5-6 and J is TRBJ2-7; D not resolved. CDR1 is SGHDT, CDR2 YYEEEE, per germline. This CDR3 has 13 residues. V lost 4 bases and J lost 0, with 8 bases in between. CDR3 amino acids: CASSLWSSYEQYF. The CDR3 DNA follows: TGTGCCAGCAGCCTCTGGAGCTCCTACGAGCAGTACTTC.

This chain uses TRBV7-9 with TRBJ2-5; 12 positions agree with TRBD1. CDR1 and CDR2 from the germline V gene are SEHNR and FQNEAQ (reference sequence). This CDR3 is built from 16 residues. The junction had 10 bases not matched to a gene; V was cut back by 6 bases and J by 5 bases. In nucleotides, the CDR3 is TGTGCCAGCAGGCCAGCCCGGGACAGGGGGCCGGAGACCCAGTACTTC. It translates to CASRPARDRGPETQYF.

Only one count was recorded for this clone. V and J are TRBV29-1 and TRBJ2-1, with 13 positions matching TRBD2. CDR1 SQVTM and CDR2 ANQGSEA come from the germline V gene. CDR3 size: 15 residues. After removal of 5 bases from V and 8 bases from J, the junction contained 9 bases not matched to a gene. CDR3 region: CSVRATSGRVDEQFF. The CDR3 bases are TGCAGCGTTCGGGCAACTAGCGGGAGGGTCGATGAGCAGTTCTTC.

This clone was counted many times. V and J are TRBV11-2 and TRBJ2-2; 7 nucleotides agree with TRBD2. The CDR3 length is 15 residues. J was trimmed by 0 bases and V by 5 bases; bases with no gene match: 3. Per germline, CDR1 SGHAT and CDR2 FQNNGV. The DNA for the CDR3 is TGTGCCAGCAGCCGTCTAGCGGCGAACACCGGGGAGCTGTTTTTT. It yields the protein CASSRLAANTGELFF.

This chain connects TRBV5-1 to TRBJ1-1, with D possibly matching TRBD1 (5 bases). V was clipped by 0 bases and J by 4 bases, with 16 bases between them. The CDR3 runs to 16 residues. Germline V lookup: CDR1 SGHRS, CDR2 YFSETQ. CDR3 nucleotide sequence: TGCGCCAGCAGCTTGGTCCCCCAGGGAGGGAGCACTGAAGCTTTCTTT. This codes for CASSLVPQGGSTEAFF.

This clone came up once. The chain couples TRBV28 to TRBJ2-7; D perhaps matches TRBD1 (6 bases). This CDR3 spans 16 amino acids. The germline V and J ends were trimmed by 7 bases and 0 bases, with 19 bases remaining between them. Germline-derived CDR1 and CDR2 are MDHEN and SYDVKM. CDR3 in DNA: TGTGCCAGCACCTCTGGGGGCTCCCAAAGCTCCTACGAGCAGTACTTC. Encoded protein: CASTSGGSQSSYEQYF.

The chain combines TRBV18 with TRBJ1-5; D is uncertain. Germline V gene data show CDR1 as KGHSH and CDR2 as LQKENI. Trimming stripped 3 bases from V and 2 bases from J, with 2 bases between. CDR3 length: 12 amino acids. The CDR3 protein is CASSPGNQPQHF. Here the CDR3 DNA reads TGTGCCAGCTCACCCGGCAATCAGCCCCAGCATTTT.

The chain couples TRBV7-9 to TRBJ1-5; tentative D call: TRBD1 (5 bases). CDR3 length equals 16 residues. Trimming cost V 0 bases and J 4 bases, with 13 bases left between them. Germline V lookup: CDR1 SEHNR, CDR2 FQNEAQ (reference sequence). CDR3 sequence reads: CASSLARGLENQPQHF. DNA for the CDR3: TGTGCCAGCAGCTTAGCTCGGGGACTGGAGAATCAGCCCCAGCATTTT. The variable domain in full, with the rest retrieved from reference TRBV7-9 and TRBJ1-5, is DTGVSQNPRHKITKRGQNVTFRCDPISEHNRLYWYRQTLGQGPEFLTYFQNEAQLEKSRLLSDRFSAERPKGSFSTLEIQRTEQGDSAMYLCASSLARGLENQPQHFGDGTRLSIL.

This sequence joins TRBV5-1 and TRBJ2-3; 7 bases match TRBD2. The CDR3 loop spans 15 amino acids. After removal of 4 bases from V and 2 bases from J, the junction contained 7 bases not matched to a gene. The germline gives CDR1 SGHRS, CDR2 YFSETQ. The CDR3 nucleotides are TGCGCCAGCAGCCCTGGCGGGAGATACACAGATACGCAGTATTTT. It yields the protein CASSPGGRYTDTQYF.

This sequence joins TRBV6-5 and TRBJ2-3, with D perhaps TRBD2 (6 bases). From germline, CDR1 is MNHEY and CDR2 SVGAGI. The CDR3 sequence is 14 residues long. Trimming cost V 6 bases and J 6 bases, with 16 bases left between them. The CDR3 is CASSSGSWGDTQYF. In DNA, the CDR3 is TGTGCCAGCAGCAGCGGGTCGTGGGGCGATACGCAGTATTTT.

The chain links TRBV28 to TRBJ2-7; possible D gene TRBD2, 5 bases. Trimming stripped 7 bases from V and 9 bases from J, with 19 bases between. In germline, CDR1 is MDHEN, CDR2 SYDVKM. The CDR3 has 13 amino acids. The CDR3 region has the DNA TGTGCCAGCAACACCCCGGCCCGGGAACGGCAGTACTTC. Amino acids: CASNTPARERQYF.

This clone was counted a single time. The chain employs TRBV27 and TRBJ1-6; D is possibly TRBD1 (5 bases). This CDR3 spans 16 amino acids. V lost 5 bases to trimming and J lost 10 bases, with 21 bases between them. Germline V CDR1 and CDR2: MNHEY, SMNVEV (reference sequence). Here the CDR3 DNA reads TGTGCCAGCAGTCCGCTCCCCCGGGGGGAGAGGTCACCCCTCCACTTT. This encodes CASSPLPRGERSPLHF.

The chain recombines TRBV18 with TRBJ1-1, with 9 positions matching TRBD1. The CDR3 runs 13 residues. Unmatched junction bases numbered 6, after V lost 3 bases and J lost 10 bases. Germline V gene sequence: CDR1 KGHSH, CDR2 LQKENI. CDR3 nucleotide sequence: TGTGCCAGCTCACCGGTGGGGGACAGGGTAGCTTTCTTT. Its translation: CASSPVGDRVAFF. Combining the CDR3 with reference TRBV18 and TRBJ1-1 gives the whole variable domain NAGVMQNPRHLVRRRGQEARLRCSPMKGHSHVYWYRQLPEEGLKFMVYLQKENIIDESGMPKERFSAEFPKEGPSILRIQQVVRGDSAAYFCASSPVGDRVAFFGQGTRLTVV.

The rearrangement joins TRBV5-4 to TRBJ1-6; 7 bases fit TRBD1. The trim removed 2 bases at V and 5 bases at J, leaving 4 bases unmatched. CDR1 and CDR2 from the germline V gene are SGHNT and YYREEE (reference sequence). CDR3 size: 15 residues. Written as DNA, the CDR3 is TGTGCCAGCAGCTTCCCCGACAGGGATAATTCACCCCTCCACTTT. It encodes CASSFPDRDNSPLHF.

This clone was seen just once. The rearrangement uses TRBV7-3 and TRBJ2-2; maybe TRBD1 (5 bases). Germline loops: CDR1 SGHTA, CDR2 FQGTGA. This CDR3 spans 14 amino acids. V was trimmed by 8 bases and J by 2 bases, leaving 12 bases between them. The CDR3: CASQLTGNTGELFF. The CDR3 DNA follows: TGTGCCAGCCAGTTAACAGGAAACACCGGGGAGCTGTTTTTT.